This TCR beta chain came from a study of PD-1 blockade in classical Hodgkin lymphoma. Germline assignment: CDR1 MNHEY and CDR2 SMNVEV (reference sequence). V was clipped by 0 bases and J by 3 bases, with 11 bases between them. CDR3 length: 15 residues. Generated by immunoSEQ multiplex PCR, the TCRdb table keeps only in-frame clones and is missing some. The data show about 94,000 clones, approximately 89% seen once. Every patient experienced relapse after autologous stem cell transplantation, and brentuximab vedotin exposure varied. This clone is medium-sized by share. The chain uses TRBV27 and TRBJ1-2; D may be TRBD1 (5 bases). The sample in question was peripheral blood mononuclear cells (PBMCs), obtained before the second cycle of nivolumab. This receptor was taken from a human donor with classical Hodgkin lymphoma. CDR3 sequence (DNA): TGTGCCAGCAGTTTATCTGCCCAGGGTGACTATGGCTACACCTTC. It translates to CASSLSAQGDYGYTF.